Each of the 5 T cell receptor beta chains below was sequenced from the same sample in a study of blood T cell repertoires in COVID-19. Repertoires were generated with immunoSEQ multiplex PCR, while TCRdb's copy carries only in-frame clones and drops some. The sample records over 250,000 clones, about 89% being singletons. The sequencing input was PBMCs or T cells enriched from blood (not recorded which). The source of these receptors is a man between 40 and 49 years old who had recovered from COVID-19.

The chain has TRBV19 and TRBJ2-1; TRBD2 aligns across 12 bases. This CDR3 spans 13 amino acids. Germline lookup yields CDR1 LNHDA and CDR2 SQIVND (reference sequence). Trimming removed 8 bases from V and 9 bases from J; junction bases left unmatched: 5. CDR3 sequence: CASAGLAGREQFF. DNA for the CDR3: TGTGCCAGTGCCGGACTAGCGGGGCGTGAGCAGTTCTTC.

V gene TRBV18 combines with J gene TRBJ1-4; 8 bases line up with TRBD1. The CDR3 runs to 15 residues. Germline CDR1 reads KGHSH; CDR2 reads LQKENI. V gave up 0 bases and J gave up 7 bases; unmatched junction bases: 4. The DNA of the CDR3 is TGTGCCAGCTCACCACCCAGGGGGCGGGGTGAAAAACTGTTTTTT. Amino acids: CASSPPRGRGEKLFF.

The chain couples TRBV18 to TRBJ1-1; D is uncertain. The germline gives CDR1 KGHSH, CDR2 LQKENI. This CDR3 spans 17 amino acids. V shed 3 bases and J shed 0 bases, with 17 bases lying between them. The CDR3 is CASSPVISQAMNTEAFF. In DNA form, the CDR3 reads TGTGCCAGCTCACCCGTGATCTCTCAAGCCATGAACACTGAAGCTTTCTTT.

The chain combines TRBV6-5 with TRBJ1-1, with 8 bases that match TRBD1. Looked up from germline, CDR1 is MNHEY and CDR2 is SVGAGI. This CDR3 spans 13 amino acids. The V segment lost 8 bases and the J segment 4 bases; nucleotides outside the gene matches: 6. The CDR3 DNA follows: TGTGCCAGCGGCAGGGGGCCGAGCACTGAAGCTTTCTTT. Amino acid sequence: CASGRGPSTEAFF.

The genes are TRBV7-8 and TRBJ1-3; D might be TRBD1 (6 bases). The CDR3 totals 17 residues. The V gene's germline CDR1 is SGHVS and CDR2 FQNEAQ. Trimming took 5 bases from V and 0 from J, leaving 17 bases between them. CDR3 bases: TGTGCCAGCAGCCCCCACCAGACAGGCCGCTCTGGAAACACCATATATTTT. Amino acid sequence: CASSPHQTGRSGNTIYF.